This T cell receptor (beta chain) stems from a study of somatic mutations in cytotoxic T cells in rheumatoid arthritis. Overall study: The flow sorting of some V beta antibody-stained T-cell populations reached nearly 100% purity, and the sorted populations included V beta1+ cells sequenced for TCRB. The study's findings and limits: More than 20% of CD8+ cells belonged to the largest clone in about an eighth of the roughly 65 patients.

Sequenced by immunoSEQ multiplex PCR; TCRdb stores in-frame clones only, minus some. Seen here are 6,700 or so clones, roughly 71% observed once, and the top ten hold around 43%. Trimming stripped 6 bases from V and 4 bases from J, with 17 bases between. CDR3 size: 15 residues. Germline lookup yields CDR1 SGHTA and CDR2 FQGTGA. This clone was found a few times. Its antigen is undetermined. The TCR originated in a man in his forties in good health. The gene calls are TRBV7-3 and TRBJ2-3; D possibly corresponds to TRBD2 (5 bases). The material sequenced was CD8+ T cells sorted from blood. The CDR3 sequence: CASSPGFNRADTQYF. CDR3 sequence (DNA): TGTGCCAGCAGTCCGGGGTTCAACCGCGCAGATACGCAGTATTTT.